The 2 T cell receptor beta chains below were found in one sample sequenced in a study of blood T cell repertoires in COVID-19 (TCRdb year 2020). Libraries came from the immunoSEQ multiplex PCR assay. The table was pulled from immuneACCESS by TCRdb, which kept in-frame rearrangements only. Such tables lose some clones; where checked, under half of the loss comes from unresolved V genes, and the rest has no known cause. Here the sample has more than 250,000 clones; over 75% occur a single time. About 10% of the sample comes from the top ten. The sequencing input was PBMCs or T cells enriched from blood (not recorded which). All receptors come from a woman aged 18-29 years who had recovered from COVID-19.

V usage is TRBV18 and J usage is TRBJ1-3; 7 bases agree with TRBD1. Germline-derived CDR1 and CDR2 are KGHSH and LQKENI. The V segment lost 4 bases and the J segment 4 bases; nucleotides outside the gene matches: 4. This CDR3 is 14 amino acids long. This CDR3 is CASSQGAEGNTIYF. In DNA form, the CDR3 reads TGTGCCAGCTCACAGGGGGCAGAAGGAAACACCATATATTTT.

J is TRBJ2-3 and V is TRBV18; D not resolved. V lost 3 bases to trimming and J lost 6 bases, with 7 bases between them. The length of the CDR3 is 12 residues. Germline CDR1 KGHSH, CDR2 LQKENI. The CDR3 region is CASSPRLDTQYF. Written as DNA, the CDR3 is TGTGCCAGCTCACCCAGGCTCGATACGCAGTATTTT.